This entry lists 28 T cell receptor beta chains sequenced from one sample in a study of T cell responses to AZD1222 COVID-19 vaccine. The assay was immunoSEQ multiplex PCR, and TCRdb's table has in-frame clones only and misses some. The sample contains approximately 150,000 clones, 90% of which appear only once. Sequenced material: peripheral blood, taken 28 days after the second AZD1222 dose. The receptor source for this set is an adult who received the AZD1222 COVID-19 vaccine.

The J gene is TRBJ2-1, the V gene TRBV6-1; 7 bases align to TRBD1. CDR3 length: 17 residues. Germline CDR1 reads MNHNS; CDR2 reads SASEGT. The J segment lost 1 base and the V segment lost 3 bases, leaving 9 bases of the junction unmatched. This CDR3 reads CASSETGISMSYNEQFF. CDR3 nucleotides: TGTGCCAGCAGTGAGACAGGGATTTCTATGTCCTACAATGAGCAGTTCTTC.

The chain employs TRBV30 and TRBJ1-1, with D tentatively TRBD1 (5 bases). The CDR3 sequence is 13 residues long. The germline V gene has CDR1 GTSNPN and CDR2 SVGIG (reference sequence). V was cut by 4 bases and J by 5 bases, with 14 bases left in between. The chain's CDR3 is CAWNTRVDTEAFF. The DNA of the CDR3 is TGTGCCTGGAACACCAGGGTGGATACTGAAGCTTTCTTT.

This clone was observed a few times. The genes are TRBV7-9 and TRBJ1-3; the D is unclear. V shed 5 bases and J shed 4 bases, with 9 bases lying between them. Germline lookup yields CDR1 SEHNR and CDR2 FQNEAQ (reference sequence). The length of the CDR3 is 13 residues. In DNA form, the CDR3 reads TGTGCCAGCAGCCCCCCCTGGGGAAACACCATATATTTT. Translated, it gives CASSPPWGNTIYF.

The chain is built from TRBV5-6 and TRBJ1-3, with D tentatively TRBD1 (5 bases). Trimming pared 4 bases from V and 0 bases from J, leaving 14 bases between. The CDR3 runs 16 residues. Germline values: CDR1 SGHDT, CDR2 YYEEEE. The CDR3 sequence: CASSLGHGLSGNTIYF. CDR3 bases: TGTGCCAGCAGCCTAGGACACGGACTCTCTGGAAACACCATATATTTT.

V usage is TRBV5-8 and J usage is TRBJ1-2; 7 bases map to TRBD1. The germline gives CDR1 SGHTS, CDR2 YDEGEE. CDR3 size: 15 residues. Trimming cost V 4 bases and J 4 bases; bases outside gene matches: 10. CDR3 DNA: TGTGCCAGCAGCCCCTACAGGGGTGATCCCTATGGCTACACCTTC. This translates into CASSPYRGDPYGYTF.

The V call is TRBV5-1, the J call TRBJ1-1; perhaps TRBD1 as D (6 bases). Germline lookup yields CDR1 SGHRS and CDR2 YFSETQ. Trimming cost V 0 bases and J 7 bases, with 10 bases left between them. The CDR3 spans 13 residues. CDR3: CASSLARGNEAFF. CDR3 nucleotides: TGCGCCAGCAGCTTGGCCAGGGGAAATGAAGCTTTCTTT.

The chain carries TRBV5-1 and TRBJ1-2; D remains unclear. Germline CDR1 and CDR2: SGHRS and YFSETQ. V dropped 5 bases and J dropped 2 bases, with 10 bases sitting between them. The CDR3 totals 13 residues. DNA for the CDR3: TGCGCCAGCAGGGAGTCGCTCAACTATGGCTACACCTTC. Its protein product is CASRESLNYGYTF.

This sequence joins TRBV6-5 and TRBJ1-3; D possibly corresponds to TRBD1 (5 bases). V lost 6 bases and J 0 bases, leaving 12 bases between the germline ends. Germline CDR1 MNHEY, CDR2 SVGAGI. The length of the CDR3 is 15 residues. CDR3 protein: CASRGTLSSGNTIYF. The CDR3 DNA reads TGTGCCAGCAGAGGGACGCTTAGCTCTGGAAACACCATATATTTT.

This clone was observed a single time. The genes are TRBV5-1 and TRBJ1-4, with D uncertain. CDR1 is SGHRS and CDR2 is YFSETQ in the germline V gene. The length of the CDR3 is 14 residues. Trimming pared 9 bases from V and 7 bases from J, leaving 19 bases between. The CDR3 nucleotides read TGCGCCACCGCGCGTCGGGATCCGGCTGAAAAACTGTTTTTT. Translating gives CATARRDPAEKLFF.

The rearrangement uses TRBV7-9 and TRBJ2-1; D might be TRBD2 (6 bases). Between the trimmed V and J ends, which lost 0 bases and 7 bases, there was a span of 10 bases. CDR1 SEHNR and CDR2 FQNEAQ come from the germline V gene (reference sequence). This CDR3 region has 14 residues. CDR3 DNA: TGTGCCAGCAGCTTAGCGGGAGGTAAAAATGAGCAGTTCTTC. Translated: CASSLAGGKNEQFF. The full variable domain, with the rest looked up from reference TRBV7-9 and TRBJ2-1, is DTGVSQNPRHKITKRGQNVTFRCDPISEHNRLYWYRQTLGQGPEFLTYFQNEAQLEKSRLLSDRFSAERPKGSFSTLEIQRTEQGDSAMYLCASSLAGGKNEQFFGPGTRLTVL.

This sequence joins TRBV6-5 and TRBJ1-1; 7 positions match TRBD1. Unmatched junction bases numbered 8, after V lost 8 bases and J lost 5 bases. The CDR3 consists of 13 residues. CDR1 is MNHEY and CDR2 is SVGAGI in the germline V gene. The CDR3 loop is CASSFQGVTEAFF. In DNA form, the CDR3 reads TGTGCCAGCTCCTTTCAGGGGGTGACTGAAGCTTTCTTT.

The count of this clone is one. The V and J genes are TRBV5-1 and TRBJ1-2, with D possibly matching TRBD1 (6 bases). Germline-derived CDR1 and CDR2 are SGHRS and YFSETQ. The CDR3 covers 14 residues. The ends were cut back, 0 bases at V and 7 bases at J, with 13 bases in the middle. This chain's CDR3 is CASSLEGGPGGYTF. The CDR3 DNA follows: TGCGCCAGCAGCTTGGAGGGGGGTCCTGGTGGCTACACCTTC.

V and J are TRBV12-3 or TRBV12-4 and TRBJ1-1; D gene unclear. The CDR3 length is 12 residues. Trimming removed 5 bases at V and 7 bases at J, with 11 bases between. CDR3 protein: CASSPTLDEAFF. The CDR3 coding sequence is TGTGCCAGCAGTCCCACATTAGATGAAGCTTTCTTT.

This chain uses TRBV5-7 with TRBJ1-6; D might be TRBD1 (5 bases). TRBV5-7 is an ORF, with its function uncertain. The CDR3 is 17 amino acids. Trimming shortened V by 7 bases and J by 9 bases, and 26 bases separated the two germline ends. DNA of the CDR3: TGTGCCAGCTTCCTCTTCCGGGGCTGCCAAGGCGGTTCACCCCTCCACTTT. The encoded protein is CASFLFRGCQGGSPLHF.

The chain links TRBV6-5 to TRBJ2-1; the D call may be TRBD1 or TRBD2 (5 bases each). With 1 base removed from V and 0 bases from J, the gap between germline ends came to 7 bases. CDR1 and CDR2 from the germline V gene are MNHEY and SVGAGI. The CDR3 runs 15 residues. In nucleotides, the CDR3 is TGTGCCAGCAGTTACTTGGGGGTCTCCTACAATGAGCAGTTCTTC. Its translation: CASSYLGVSYNEQFF.

The chain links TRBV7-2 to TRBJ1-4; D is undetermined. From germline, CDR1 is SGHTA and CDR2 FQGNSA. This CDR3 region has 16 residues. Trimming stripped 5 bases from V and 2 bases from J, with 15 bases between. The CDR3 loop reads CASSPQSPGTNEKLFF. The CDR3 coding sequence is TGTGCCAGCAGCCCCCAAAGCCCTGGCACTAATGAAAAACTGTTTTTT.

The CDR3 sequence: CASSQGGRGQPQHF. For the CDR3, the DNA is TGTGCCAGCAGCCAAGGAGGGCGAGGTCAGCCCCAGCATTTT. The rearrangement uses TRBV14 and TRBJ1-5; D gene uncertain. V lost 1 base and J 6 bases, leaving 10 bases between the germline ends. CDR3 length: 14 amino acids. In germline, CDR1 is SGHDN, CDR2 FVKESK.

V gene TRBV19 combines with J gene TRBJ2-5; 10 bases map to TRBD2. With 5 bases clipped from V and 0 bases from J, the junction kept 12 bases outside the gene matches. The V gene's germline CDR1 is LNHDA and CDR2 SQIVND (reference sequence). The length of the CDR3 is 18 residues. This chain's CDR3 is CASSPGSGRVGYQETQYF. The CDR3 DNA is TGTGCCAGTAGTCCGGGGAGCGGGAGGGTCGGGTACCAAGAGACCCAGTACTTC.

The chain links TRBV24-1 to TRBJ2-5, with D perhaps given as TRBD1 or TRBD2 (5 bases each). The CDR3 contains 17 residues. Germline CDR1 is KGHDR and CDR2 is SFDVKD. The CDR3 reads CATPGTLGAKRGETQYF. In nucleotides, the CDR3 is TGTGCAACACCGGGAACACTGGGAGCCAAGAGGGGAGAGACCCAGTACTTC.

This chain links TRBV29-1 with TRBJ1-1, with a weak D call TRBD1 (5 bases). CDR1 SQVTM and CDR2 ANQGSEA come from the germline V gene. The CDR3 is 12 residues long. With 5 bases removed from V and 1 base from J, the gap between germline ends came to 8 bases. CDR3 nucleotides: TGCAGCGTTCCGGGGGGGAACACTGAAGCTTTCTTT. Translating gives CSVPGGNTEAFF.

The chain is built from TRBV30 and TRBJ1-1, with D uncertain. Trimming took off 0 bases at V and 1 base at J, with 6 bases between the two ends. The germline gives CDR1 GTSNPN, CDR2 SVGIG (reference sequence). The CDR3 has 13 residues. As DNA, the CDR3 is TGTGCCTGGAGTGTAAGTCGGAACACTGAAGCTTTCTTT. Residues: CAWSVSRNTEAFF.

The V gene is TRBV29-1, the J gene TRBJ1-2, with 9 nucleotides matching TRBD1. The CDR3 runs to 15 residues. J gave up 5 bases and V 3 bases, and 10 bases lay outside the gene matches. Germline CDR1 SQVTM, CDR2 ANQGSEA. The CDR3 reads CSVERTGGLKYGYTF. Written as DNA, the CDR3 is TGCAGCGTTGAGCGAACAGGGGGCTTAAAATATGGCTACACCTTC.

This chain links TRBV2 with TRBJ1-1; D remains unclear. V was clipped by 0 bases and J by 10 bases, with 6 bases between them. The CDR3 has 11 amino acids. Germline V lookup: CDR1 SNHLY, CDR2 FYNNEI. This CDR3 reads CASSEASPAFF. The CDR3 nucleotides are TGTGCCAGCAGTGAAGCGTCCCCAGCTTTCTTT.

The chain couples TRBV28 to TRBJ1-3, with D tentatively TRBD1 (6 bases). The germline V gene has CDR1 MDHEN and CDR2 SYDVKM. V lost 5 bases, J lost 5 bases, and 13 bases lay in between. The CDR3 contains 14 residues. CDR3: CASSLLRGRNTIYF. In DNA form, the CDR3 reads TGTGCCAGCAGTCTACTCAGGGGCAGAAACACCATATATTTT.

V gene TRBV12-5 combines with J gene TRBJ2-5, with TRBD2 identical over 8 bases. Germline CDR1 and CDR2: LGHNT and FRNRAP. The ends lost 5 bases at V and 2 bases at J; junction bases unmatched: 4. The CDR3 runs 14 residues. CDR3 nucleotides: TGTGCTAGTGGTGGGGGACTAGTACAAGAGACCCAGTACTTC. Its protein is CASGGGLVQETQYF.

This clone was seen a single time. The chain combines TRBV5-1 with TRBJ2-2, with 8 bases lining up with TRBD1. Germline CDR1 is SGHRS and CDR2 is YFSETQ. The V segment lost 0 bases and the J segment 7 bases; nucleotides outside the gene matches: 8. This CDR3 contains 16 residues. In DNA form, the CDR3 reads TGCGCCAGCAGCTTGGGCACCGGGACAGGTATCGGGGAGCTGTTTTTT. As protein: CASSLGTGTGIGELFF.

The V call is TRBV2, the J call TRBJ1-5; 11 nucleotides align to TRBD1. From germline, CDR1 is SNHLY and CDR2 FYNNEI. CDR3 length equals 15 residues. J gave up 7 bases and V 4 bases, and 6 bases lay outside the gene matches. CDR3 protein: CASSGGTGGGQPQHF. The CDR3 DNA is TGTGCCAGCAGTGGTGGGACAGGGGGTGGACAGCCCCAGCATTTT.

The gene calls are TRBV14 and TRBJ1-2; D is unresolved. This CDR3 contains 13 residues. Per germline, CDR1 SGHDN and CDR2 FVKESK. V shed 2 bases and J shed 4 bases, with 8 bases lying between them. The CDR3 DNA is TGTGCCAGCAGCCAAAGGGTTGTCTATGGCTACACCTTC. Its translation is CASSQRVVYGYTF.